This TCR beta chain was sequenced in a study of PD-L1 blockade in urothelial cancer. Study information: Blood samples had a median of around 140,000 T cells, some 83,000 unique TCRs, and clonality approximately 0.08.

Sequencing used immunoSEQ multiplex PCR; TCRdb keeps in-frame clones, though not all of them. The table lists 100,000 to 150,000 clones, around 88% of them singletons. The time point was: peripheral blood 6 weeks after treatment start. Patient disease was locally advanced or metastatic urothelial carcinoma. The CDR3 has 17 amino acids. Germline lookup yields CDR1 SGHNT and CDR2 YENEEA. Trimming cost V 5 bases and J 3 bases; bases outside gene matches: 12. Concerning this clone: Antigen unknown.

The study, taken as a whole, reports: For durable-benefit patients, tumor-associated blood clones expanded more at 3 weeks.

The receptor was isolated from a man between 45 and 60 years old with urothelial cancer. Sequences were derived from PBMCs, sampled around atezolizumab (anti-PD-L1) treatment. The chain has TRBV11-3 and TRBJ2-1; 8 bases map to TRBD1. CDR3 DNA: TGTGCCAGCAGCCTCGGACAGGGAGTAGAGGGCTACAATGAGCAGTTCTTC. It codes for CASSLGQGVEGYNEQFF.